This TCR beta chain was recovered during a study of blood T cell repertoires in COVID-19. Assay: immunoSEQ multiplex PCR; the TCRdb copy retains only in-frame clones and omits some. The sample shows 200,000 to 300,000 clones, 83% of them seen only once. Adults between about 18 and 89 years of age took part from 20 to 25 US areas. Before they entered the study, exposed participants had met a COVID-19 case within 2 weeks. There are 14 residues in the CDR3. The germline CDR1 and CDR2 sequences are LGHNA and YNFKEQ. The ends were cut back, 5 bases at V and 5 bases at J, with 12 bases in the middle. The clonotype originates from a woman aged 40 to 50 who had been exposed to COVID-19. The chain carries TRBV4-2 and TRBJ2-2; tentative D call: TRBD2 (5 bases). Sequenced sample: PBMCs or T cells enriched from blood (not recorded which). The CDR3 spells CASSFGLGTGELFF. The CDR3 DNA sequence: TGTGCCAGCAGCTTCGGACTGGGGACCGGGGAGCTGTTTTTT.